These 6 T cell receptor beta chains originate from one sample sequenced in a study of blood T cell repertoires in COVID-19. TCRdb's copy holds only in-frame clones and misses some; the assay was immunoSEQ multiplex PCR. Here the sample spans around 150,000 clones, approximately 84% being singletons. The source material was PBMCs or T cells enriched from blood (not recorded which). Source of these receptors: a woman aged 45-65 years with acute COVID-19.

In DNA form, the CDR3 reads TGCAGTGCTAGTAATGTACAGGGTAGGGTAATGACAGATACGCAGTATTTT. Amino acid sequence: CSASNVQGRVMTDTQYF. This chain joins TRBV20-1 and TRBJ2-3, with D maybe TRBD1 (6 bases). Per germline, CDR1 DFQATT and CDR2 SNEGSKA (reference sequence). CDR3 length: 17 residues. V lost 3 bases, J lost 3 bases, and 22 bases lay in between.

The rearrangement links TRBV6-2 or TRBV6-3 to TRBJ2-1, with 7 nucleotides matching TRBD1. The CDR3 loop spans 15 amino acids. The V and J ends lost 2 bases and 7 bases, in that order; junction bases with no gene match: 8. The germline V gene encodes CDR1 MNHEY and CDR2 SVGEGT. The CDR3 bases are TGTGCCAGCAGTTACCCTATAGGGGGCTTAAATGAGCAGTTCTTC. It specifies CASSYPIGGLNEQFF.

This clone was seen at least ten times. V gene TRBV6-7 combines with J gene TRBJ2-5; D not certain. TRBV6-7 is an open reading frame, and its role is uncertain. The V end lost 2 bases, the J end lost 5 bases, and 15 bases lay between the germline ends. The CDR3 is made up of 15 amino acids. The CDR3 DNA sequence: TGTGCCAGCAGTTACCCCAGTCCAGACACGGAGACCCAGTACTTC. Its protein product is CASSYPSPDTETQYF.

This rearrangement joins TRBV6-2 or TRBV6-3 to TRBJ2-1; 14 bases align to TRBD2. J was trimmed by 4 bases and V by 2 bases; bases with no gene match: 7. CDR1 is MNHEY, CDR2 SVGEGT, per germline. The CDR3 has 18 residues. The CDR3 DNA reads as TGTGCCAGCAGTTACCTACCGGGACTAGCGGGGGAATACAATGAGCAGTTCTTC. It encodes CASSYLPGLAGEYNEQFF.

The rearrangement joins TRBV15 to TRBJ2-7, with 7 positions matching TRBD2. The V and J ends lost 10 bases and 6 bases, in that order; junction bases with no gene match: 12. Germline-derived CDR1 and CDR2 are LNHNV and YYDKDF (reference sequence). This CDR3 is built from 13 residues. This CDR3 reads CANISGTTGEQYF. The CDR3 nucleotides read TGTGCCAATATAAGCGGGACCACCGGCGAGCAGTACTTC. The complete variable domain, with remaining parts taken from reference TRBV15 and TRBJ2-7, reads DAMVIQNPRYQVTQFGKPVTLSCSQTLNHNVMYWYQQKSSQAPKLLFHYYDKDFNNEADTPDNFQSRRPNTSFCFLDIRSPGLGDTAMYLCANISGTTGEQYFGPGTRLTVT.

The chain carries TRBV14 and TRBJ1-3; TRBD1 agrees at 8 bases. Germline assignment: CDR1 SGHDN and CDR2 FVKESK. Trimming took 4 bases from V and 4 from J; bases not matched to a gene: 6. This CDR3 spans 15 amino acids. The CDR3 bases are TGTGCCAGCAGCCCGAGGGACAGGCTGGGAAACACCATATATTTT. It specifies CASSPRDRLGNTIYF.